One and the same sample provided the 10 T cell receptor beta chains below, sequenced in a study of cytomegalovirus exposure and HLA in healthy donors. The primer mix had 60 Vbeta and 13 Jbeta primers. TCRdb's table, derived via immunoSEQ multiplex PCR, lists solely in-frame clones and lacks some. This sample's table has 45,000 to 70,000 clones. What was sequenced was PBMCs. These receptors came from a woman aged 25 to 39 in good health and CMV-seropositive.

Worth noting for this clone: A junction boundary mismatches the germline segment, possibly from a read error. The chain recombines TRBV7-7 with TRBJ2-3; 7 bases are shared with TRBD1. The CDR3 is 13 residues long. Per the germline V gene, CDR1 is SSHAT and CDR2 is FNYEAQ (reference sequence). The CDR3 region is CASSLGGADTQYF. CDR3 coding DNA: TGTGCTAGCAGCTTAGGGGGCGCAGATACGCAGTATTTT.

V gene TRBV28 combines with J gene TRBJ2-5; 12 bases match TRBD2. Losses at the gene ends were 4 bases for V and 5 bases for J; bases not matched to a gene: 2. This CDR3 is built from 14 residues. CDR1 and CDR2 from the germline V gene are MDHEN and SYDVKM. The CDR3 region has the DNA TGTGCCAGCAGTTCCGGGACTAGCGGGGAGACCCAGTACTTC. Translation gives CASSSGTSGETQYF.

V is TRBV9 and J is TRBJ1-2, with 10 bases that match TRBD1. In germline, CDR1 is SGDLS, CDR2 YYNGEE. The CDR3 spans 15 residues. With V trimmed by 2 bases and J by 1 base, 2 bases remained unmatched. The DNA for the CDR3 is TGTGCCAGCAGCGTGGGACAGGGGCTTAACTATGGCTACACCTTC. As protein: CASSVGQGLNYGYTF.

The rearrangement joins TRBV7-9 to TRBJ2-7; D remains ambiguous. The length of the CDR3 is 13 residues. Germline-derived CDR1 and CDR2 are SEHNR and FQNEAQ (reference sequence). The germline V and J ends were trimmed by 1 base and 7 bases, with 11 bases remaining between them. CDR3 sequence reads: CASSLGSTGEQYF. The CDR3 coding sequence is TGTGCCAGCAGCTTAGGATCTACCGGGGAGCAGTACTTC.

The chain joins TRBV14 to TRBJ2-4, with 11 bases matching TRBD2. CDR1 is SGHDN and CDR2 is FVKESK in the germline V gene. V lost 3 bases to trimming and J lost 1 base; unmatched junction nucleotides: 2. The CDR3 runs 16 residues. The CDR3 region has the DNA TGTGCCAGCAGCCAGTCTAGCGGGAGGGCCAAAAACATTCAGTACTTC. Translating gives CASSQSSGRAKNIQYF.

The CDR3 coding sequence is TGCGCCAGCAGTGAGCCTACAGGGGTTTGGAGCAATCAGCCCCAGCATTTT. Amino acid sequence: CASSEPTGVWSNQPQHF. This chain uses TRBV10-2 with TRBJ1-5; TRBD1 matches 7 bases. Germline lookup yields CDR1 WSHSY and CDR2 SAAADI. There are 17 residues in the CDR3. Losses at the gene ends were 2 bases for V and 1 base for J; bases not matched to a gene: 8.

This sequence joins TRBV6-5 and TRBJ2-7, with 7 bases aligning to TRBD1. Germline CDR1 is MNHEY and CDR2 is SVGAGI. The CDR3 extends over 11 amino acids. V shed 2 bases and J 11 bases; nucleotides not matched to a gene: 3. CDR3 loop: CASSYAGQEYF. The CDR3 DNA sequence: TGTGCCAGCAGTTACGCCGGACAGGAGTACTTC.

This sequence joins TRBV7-9 and TRBJ2-5, with 7 bases lining up with TRBD1. CDR3 length equals 13 residues. Per the germline V gene, CDR1 is SEHNR and CDR2 is FQNEAQ (reference sequence). After removal of 5 bases from V and 2 bases from J, the junction contained 2 bases not matched to a gene. The CDR3 sequence is CASSRGQQETQYF. DNA for the CDR3: TGTGCCAGCAGCCGGGGACAGCAAGAGACCCAGTACTTC. Variable domain in full (rest from reference TRBV7-9 and TRBJ2-5): DTGVSQNPRHKITKRGQNVTFRCDPISEHNRLYWYRQTLGQGPEFLTYFQNEAQLEKSRLLSDRFSAERPKGSFSTLEIQRTEQGDSAMYLCASSRGQQETQYFGPGTRLLVL.

J is TRBJ1-4 and V is TRBV25-1, with TRBD1 identical over 11 bases. The CDR3 consists of 16 residues. V dropped 5 bases and J dropped 6; count of bases not matched to a gene: 8. CDR1 and CDR2 from the germline V gene are MGHDK and SYGVNS. This CDR3 is CASSTNLGQGDEKLFF. Here the CDR3 DNA reads TGTGCCAGCAGTACAAACTTGGGACAGGGGGATGAAAAACTGTTTTTT.

The V and J genes are TRBV29-1 and TRBJ2-2; D is unresolved. The V gene lost 3 bases and the J gene lost 4 bases, with 15 bases spanning the gap. Germline V gene sequence: CDR1 SQVTM, CDR2 ANQGSEA. The CDR3 runs 15 residues. DNA of the CDR3: TGCAGCGTTGAGTTAGGAGTCTCGGGCACCGGGGAGCTGTTTTTT. Translated: CSVELGVSGTGELFF.